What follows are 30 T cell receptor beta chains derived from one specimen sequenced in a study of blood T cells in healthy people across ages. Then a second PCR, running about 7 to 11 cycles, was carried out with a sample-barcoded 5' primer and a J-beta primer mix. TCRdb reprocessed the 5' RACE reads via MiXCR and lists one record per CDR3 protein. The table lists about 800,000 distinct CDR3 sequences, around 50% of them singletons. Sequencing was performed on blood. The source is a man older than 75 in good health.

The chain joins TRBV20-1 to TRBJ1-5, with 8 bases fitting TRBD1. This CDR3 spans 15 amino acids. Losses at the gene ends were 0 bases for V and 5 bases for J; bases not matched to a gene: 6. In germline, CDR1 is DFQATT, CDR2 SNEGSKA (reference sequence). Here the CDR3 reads CSARDAGQVDQPQHF. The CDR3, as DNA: TGCAGTGCTAGAGATGCGGGACAGGTCGATCAGCCCCAGCATTTT.

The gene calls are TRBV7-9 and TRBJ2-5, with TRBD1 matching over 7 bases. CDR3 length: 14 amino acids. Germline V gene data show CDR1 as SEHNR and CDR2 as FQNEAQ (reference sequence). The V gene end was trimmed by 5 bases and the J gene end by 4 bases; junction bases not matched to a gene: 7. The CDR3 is CASSVGPGGETQYF. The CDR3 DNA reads TGTGCCAGCAGCGTGGGGCCAGGGGGAGAGACCCAGTACTTC.

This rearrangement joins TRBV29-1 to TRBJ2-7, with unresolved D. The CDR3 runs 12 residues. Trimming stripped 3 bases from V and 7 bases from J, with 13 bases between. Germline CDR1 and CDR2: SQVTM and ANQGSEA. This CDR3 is CSVETFLGEQYF. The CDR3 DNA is TGCAGCGTTGAGACCTTTTTGGGGGAGCAGTACTTC.

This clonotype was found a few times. CDR3 region: CASSTNRGSYEQYF. Here the CDR3 DNA reads TGCGCCAGCAGCACGAACAGGGGATCCTACGAGCAGTACTTC. The chain employs TRBV4-3 and TRBJ2-7; 7 positions agree with TRBD1. Losses at the gene ends were 5 bases for V and 1 base for J; bases not matched to a gene: 5. CDR1 and CDR2 (germline): LGHNA, YSLEER. The CDR3 runs to 14 residues.

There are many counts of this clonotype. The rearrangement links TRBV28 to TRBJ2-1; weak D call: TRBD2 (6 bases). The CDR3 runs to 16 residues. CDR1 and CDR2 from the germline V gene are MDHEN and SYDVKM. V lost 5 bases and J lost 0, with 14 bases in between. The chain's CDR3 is CASSPQEGVSYNEQFF. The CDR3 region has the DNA TGTGCCAGCAGTCCACAGGAGGGAGTCTCCTACAATGAGCAGTTCTTC.

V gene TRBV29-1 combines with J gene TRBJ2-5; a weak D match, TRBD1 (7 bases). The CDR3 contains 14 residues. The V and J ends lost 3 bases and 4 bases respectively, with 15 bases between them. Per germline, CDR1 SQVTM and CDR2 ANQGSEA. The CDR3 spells CSVEEGAVGETQYF. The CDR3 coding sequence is TGCAGCGTTGAGGAGGGGGCGGTAGGAGAGACCCAGTACTTC.

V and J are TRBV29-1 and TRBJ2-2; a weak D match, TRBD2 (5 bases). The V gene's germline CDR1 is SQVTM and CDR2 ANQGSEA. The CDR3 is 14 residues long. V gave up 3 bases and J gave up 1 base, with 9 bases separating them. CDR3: CSVDSARNTGELFF. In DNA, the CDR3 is TGCAGCGTTGATAGCGCGAGGAACACCGGGGAGCTGTTTTTT.

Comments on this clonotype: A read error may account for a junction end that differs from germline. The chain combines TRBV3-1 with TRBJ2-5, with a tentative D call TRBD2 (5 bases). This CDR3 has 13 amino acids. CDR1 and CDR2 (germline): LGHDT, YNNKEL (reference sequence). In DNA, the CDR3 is TGTGTCAGCAGTCAAACTAGGCAAGAGACCCAGTACTTC. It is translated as CVSSQTRQETQYF.

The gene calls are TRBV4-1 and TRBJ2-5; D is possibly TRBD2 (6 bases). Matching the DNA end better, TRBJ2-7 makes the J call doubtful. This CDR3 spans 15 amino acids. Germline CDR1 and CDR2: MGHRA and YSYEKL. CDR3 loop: CASSQLAVSLYEQYF. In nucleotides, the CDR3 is TGCGCCAGCAGCCAGTTAGCGGTTTCTCTCTACGAGCAGTACTTC.

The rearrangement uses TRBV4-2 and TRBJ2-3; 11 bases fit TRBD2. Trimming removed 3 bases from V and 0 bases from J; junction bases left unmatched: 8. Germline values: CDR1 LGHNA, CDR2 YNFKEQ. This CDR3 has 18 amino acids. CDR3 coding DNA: TGTGCCAGCAGCCACTTAGCGGGGGGGCTTACTAGCACAGATACGCAGTATTTT. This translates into CASSHLAGGLTSTDTQYF.

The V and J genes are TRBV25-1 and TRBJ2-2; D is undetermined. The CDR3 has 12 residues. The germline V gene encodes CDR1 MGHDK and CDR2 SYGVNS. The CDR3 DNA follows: TGTGTATCGGCTCCAGGCACCGGGGAGCTGTTTTTT. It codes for CVSAPGTGELFF.

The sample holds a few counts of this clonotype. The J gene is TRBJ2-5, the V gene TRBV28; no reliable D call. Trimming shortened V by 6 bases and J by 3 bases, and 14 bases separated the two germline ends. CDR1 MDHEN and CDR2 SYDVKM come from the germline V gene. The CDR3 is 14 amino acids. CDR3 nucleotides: TGTGCCAGCAGCATACCGCCCAGAAAAGAGACCCAGTACTTC. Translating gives CASSIPPRKETQYF.

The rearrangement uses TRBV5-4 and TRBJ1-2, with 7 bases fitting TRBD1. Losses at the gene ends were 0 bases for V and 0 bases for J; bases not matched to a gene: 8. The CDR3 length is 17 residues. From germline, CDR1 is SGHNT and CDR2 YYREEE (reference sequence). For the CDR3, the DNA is TGTGCCAGCAGCTTGGACTGGACAGGACTAGCTAACTATGGCTACACCTTC. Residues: CASSLDWTGLANYGYTF.

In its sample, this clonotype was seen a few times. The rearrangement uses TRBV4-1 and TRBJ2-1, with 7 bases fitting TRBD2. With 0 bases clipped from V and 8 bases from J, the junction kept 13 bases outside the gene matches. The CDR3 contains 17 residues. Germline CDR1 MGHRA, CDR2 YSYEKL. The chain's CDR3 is CASSQEPRGGSIDEQFF. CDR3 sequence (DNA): TGCGCCAGCAGCCAAGAGCCTCGGGGCGGGAGTATCGATGAGCAGTTCTTC.

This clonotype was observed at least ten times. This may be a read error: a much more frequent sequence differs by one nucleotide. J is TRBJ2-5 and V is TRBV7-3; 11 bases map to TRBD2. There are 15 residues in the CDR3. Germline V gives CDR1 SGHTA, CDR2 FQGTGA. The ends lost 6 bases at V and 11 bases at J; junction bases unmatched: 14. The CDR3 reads CASSSTSGESDEQYF. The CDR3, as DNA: TGTGCCAGCAGTTCGACTAGCGGGGAATCCGATGAGCAGTACTTC. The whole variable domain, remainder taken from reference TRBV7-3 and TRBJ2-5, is GAGVSQTPSNKVTEKGKYVELRCDPISGHTALYWYRQSLGQGPEFLIYFQGTGAADDSGLPNDRFFAVRPEGSVSTLKIQRTERGDSAVYLCASSSTSGESDEQYFGPGTRLLVL.

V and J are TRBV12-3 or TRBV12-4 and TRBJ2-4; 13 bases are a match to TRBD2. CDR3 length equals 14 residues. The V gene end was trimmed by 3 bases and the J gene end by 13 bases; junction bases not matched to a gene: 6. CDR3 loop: CASSLGLAGSGQYF. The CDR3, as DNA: TGTGCCAGCAGTTTGGGACTAGCGGGATCCGGACAGTACTTC.

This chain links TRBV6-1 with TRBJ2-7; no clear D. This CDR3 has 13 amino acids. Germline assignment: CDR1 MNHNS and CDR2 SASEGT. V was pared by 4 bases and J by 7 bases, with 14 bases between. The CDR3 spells CASSGWRDNEQYF. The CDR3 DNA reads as TGTGCCAGCAGTGGGTGGCGAGACAATGAGCAGTACTTC.

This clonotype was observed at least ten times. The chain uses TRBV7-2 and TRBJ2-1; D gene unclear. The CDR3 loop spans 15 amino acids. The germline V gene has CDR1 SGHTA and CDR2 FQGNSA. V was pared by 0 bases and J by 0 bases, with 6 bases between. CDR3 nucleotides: TGTGCCAGCAGCTTAGCGGCTAGCTCCTACAATGAGCAGTTCTTC. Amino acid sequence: CASSLAASSYNEQFF.

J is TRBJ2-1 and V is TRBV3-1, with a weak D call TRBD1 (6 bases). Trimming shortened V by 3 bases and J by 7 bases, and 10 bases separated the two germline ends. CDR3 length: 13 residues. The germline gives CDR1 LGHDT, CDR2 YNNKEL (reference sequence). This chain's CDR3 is CASSQRTVNEQFF. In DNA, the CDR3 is TGTGCCAGCAGCCAGCGGACAGTTAATGAGCAGTTCTTC.

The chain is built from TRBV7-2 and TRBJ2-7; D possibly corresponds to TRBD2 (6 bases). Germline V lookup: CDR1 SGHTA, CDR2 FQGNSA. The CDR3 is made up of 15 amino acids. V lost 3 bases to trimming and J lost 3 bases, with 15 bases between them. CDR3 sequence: CASSLSGGPLYEQYF. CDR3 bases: TGTGCCAGCAGCTTGTCCGGGGGACCACTCTACGAGCAGTACTTC.

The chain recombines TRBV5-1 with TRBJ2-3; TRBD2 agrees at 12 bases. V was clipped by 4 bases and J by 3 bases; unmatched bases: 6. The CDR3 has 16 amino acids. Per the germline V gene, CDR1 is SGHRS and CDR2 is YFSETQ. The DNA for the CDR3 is TGCGCCAGCAGCGGTTCTAGCGGGAGGGGAACAGATACGCAGTATTTT. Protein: CASSGSSGRGTDTQYF.

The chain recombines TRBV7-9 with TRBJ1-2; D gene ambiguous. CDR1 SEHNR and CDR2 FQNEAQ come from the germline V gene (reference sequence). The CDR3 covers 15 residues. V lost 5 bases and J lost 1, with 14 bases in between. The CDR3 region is CASSPEASFNYGYTF. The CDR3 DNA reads TGTGCCAGCAGCCCCGAAGCTAGCTTTAACTATGGCTACACCTTC.

The DNA of the CDR3 is TGTGCCAGCAGCACGTGGACTAGCGGGAGGAGAAGGTACAATGAGCAGTTCTTC. It translates to CASSTWTSGRRRYNEQFF. This chain connects TRBV9 to TRBJ2-1; 14 positions match TRBD2. Germline V lookup: CDR1 SGDLS, CDR2 YYNGEE. There are 18 residues in the CDR3. Germline trimming cut 4 bases from V and 4 bases from J; bases unmatched to any gene: 10.

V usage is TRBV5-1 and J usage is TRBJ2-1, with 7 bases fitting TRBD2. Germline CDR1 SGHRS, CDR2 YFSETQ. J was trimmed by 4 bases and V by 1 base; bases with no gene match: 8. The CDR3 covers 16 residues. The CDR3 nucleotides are TGCGCCAGCAGCTTGAGCAGCGGGATAGGGTACAATGAGCAGTTCTTC. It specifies CASSLSSGIGYNEQFF.

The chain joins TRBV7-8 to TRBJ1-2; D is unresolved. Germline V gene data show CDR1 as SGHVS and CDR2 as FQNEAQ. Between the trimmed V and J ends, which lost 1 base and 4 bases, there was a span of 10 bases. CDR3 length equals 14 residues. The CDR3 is CASSLGVGAYGYTF. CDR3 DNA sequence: TGTGCCAGCAGCTTAGGAGTCGGCGCCTATGGCTACACCTTC.

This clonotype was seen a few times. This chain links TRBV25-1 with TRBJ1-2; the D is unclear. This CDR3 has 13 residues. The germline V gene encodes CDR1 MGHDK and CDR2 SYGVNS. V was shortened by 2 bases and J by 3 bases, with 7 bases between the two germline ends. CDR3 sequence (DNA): TGTGCCAGCAGTGAAGAGGAAGACTATGGCTACACCTTC. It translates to CASSEEEDYGYTF.

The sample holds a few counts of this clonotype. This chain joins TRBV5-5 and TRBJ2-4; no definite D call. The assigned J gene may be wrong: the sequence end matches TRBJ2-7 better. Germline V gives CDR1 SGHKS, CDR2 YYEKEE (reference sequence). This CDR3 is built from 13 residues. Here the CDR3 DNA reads TGTGCCAGCAGCGGTCCCGTGGGGTACGAGCAGTACTTC. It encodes CASSGPVGYEQYF.

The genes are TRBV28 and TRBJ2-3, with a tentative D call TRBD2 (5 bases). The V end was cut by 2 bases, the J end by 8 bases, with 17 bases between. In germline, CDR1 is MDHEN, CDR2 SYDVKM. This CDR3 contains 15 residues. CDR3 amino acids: CASSLIAGSYGTQYF. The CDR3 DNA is TGTGCCAGCAGTTTAATTGCGGGTAGTTATGGTACGCAGTATTTT.

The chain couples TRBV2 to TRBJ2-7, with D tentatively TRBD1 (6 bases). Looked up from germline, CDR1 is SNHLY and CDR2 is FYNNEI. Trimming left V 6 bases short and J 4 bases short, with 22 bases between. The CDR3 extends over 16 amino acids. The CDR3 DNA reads TGTGCCAGCAGGGGGAATGCCCGGGACAAATTGTACGAGCAGTACTTC. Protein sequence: CASRGNARDKLYEQYF.

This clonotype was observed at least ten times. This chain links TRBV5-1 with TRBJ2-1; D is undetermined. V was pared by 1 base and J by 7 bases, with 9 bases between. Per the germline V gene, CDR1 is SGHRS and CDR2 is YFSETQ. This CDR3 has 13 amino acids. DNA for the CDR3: TGCGCCAGCAGCTTGCCCCTGGGAAATGAGCAGTTCTTC. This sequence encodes CASSLPLGNEQFF. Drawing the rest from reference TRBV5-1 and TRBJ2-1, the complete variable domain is KAGVTQTPRYLIKTRGQQVTLSCSPISGHRSVSWYQQTPGQGLQFLFEYFSETQRNKGNFPGRFSGRQFSNSRSEMNVSTLELGDSALYLCASSLPLGNEQFFGPGTRLTVL.